This T cell receptor beta chain was documented in a study of control samples from healthy donors and cancer patients. Sequencing was performed with immunoSEQ multiplex PCR; in TCRdb, only in-frame clones are kept and a portion is missing. Of approximately 100,000 clones listed, 65% to 85% were seen once; the top ten hold roughly 39%. Trimming took 2 bases from V and 5 from J, leaving 13 bases between them. The germline CDR1 and CDR2 sequences are MNHNS and SASEGT. The CDR3 spans 14 residues. Sequenced: PBMCs. This TCR was recovered from a man between 65 and 85 years old with lung cancer. The chain is built from TRBV6-1 and TRBJ2-7; no definite D call. CDR3 DNA: TGTGCCAGCAGTGAAAATGTGGTGCCAGACGAGCAGTACTTC. It codes for CASSENVVPDEQYF.